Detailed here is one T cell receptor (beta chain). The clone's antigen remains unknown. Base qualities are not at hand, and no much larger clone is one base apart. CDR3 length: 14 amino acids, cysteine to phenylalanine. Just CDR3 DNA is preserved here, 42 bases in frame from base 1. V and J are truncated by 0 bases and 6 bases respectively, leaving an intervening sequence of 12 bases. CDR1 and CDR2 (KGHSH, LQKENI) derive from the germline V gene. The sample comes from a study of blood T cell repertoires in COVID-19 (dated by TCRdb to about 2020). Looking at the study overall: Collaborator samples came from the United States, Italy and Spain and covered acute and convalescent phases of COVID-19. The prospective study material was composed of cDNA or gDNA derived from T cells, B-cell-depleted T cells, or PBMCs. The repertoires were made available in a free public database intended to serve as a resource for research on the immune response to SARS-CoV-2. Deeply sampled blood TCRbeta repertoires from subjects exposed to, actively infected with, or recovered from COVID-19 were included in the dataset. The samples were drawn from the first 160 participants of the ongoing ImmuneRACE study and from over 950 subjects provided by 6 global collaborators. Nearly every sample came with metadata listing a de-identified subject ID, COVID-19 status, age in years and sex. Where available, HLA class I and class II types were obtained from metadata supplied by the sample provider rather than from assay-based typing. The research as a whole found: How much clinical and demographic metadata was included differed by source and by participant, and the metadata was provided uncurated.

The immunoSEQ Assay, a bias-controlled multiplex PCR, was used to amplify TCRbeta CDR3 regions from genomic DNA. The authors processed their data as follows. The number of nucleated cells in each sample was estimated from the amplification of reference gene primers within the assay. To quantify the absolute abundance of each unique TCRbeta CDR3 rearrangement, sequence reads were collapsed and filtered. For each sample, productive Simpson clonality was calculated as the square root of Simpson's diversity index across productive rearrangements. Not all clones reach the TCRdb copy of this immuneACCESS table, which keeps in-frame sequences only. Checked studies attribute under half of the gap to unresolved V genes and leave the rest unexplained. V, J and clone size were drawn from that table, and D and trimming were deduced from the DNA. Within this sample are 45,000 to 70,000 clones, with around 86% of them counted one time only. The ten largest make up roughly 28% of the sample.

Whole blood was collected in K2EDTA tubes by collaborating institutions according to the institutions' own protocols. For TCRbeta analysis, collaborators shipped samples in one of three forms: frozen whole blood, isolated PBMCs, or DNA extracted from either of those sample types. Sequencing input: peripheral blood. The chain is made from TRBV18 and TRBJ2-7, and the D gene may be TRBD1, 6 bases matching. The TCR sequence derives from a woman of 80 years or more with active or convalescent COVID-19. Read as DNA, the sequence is TGTGCCAGCTCACCACCCAGGGGTCGAGGCGAGCAGTACTTC. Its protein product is CASSPPRGRGEQYF.